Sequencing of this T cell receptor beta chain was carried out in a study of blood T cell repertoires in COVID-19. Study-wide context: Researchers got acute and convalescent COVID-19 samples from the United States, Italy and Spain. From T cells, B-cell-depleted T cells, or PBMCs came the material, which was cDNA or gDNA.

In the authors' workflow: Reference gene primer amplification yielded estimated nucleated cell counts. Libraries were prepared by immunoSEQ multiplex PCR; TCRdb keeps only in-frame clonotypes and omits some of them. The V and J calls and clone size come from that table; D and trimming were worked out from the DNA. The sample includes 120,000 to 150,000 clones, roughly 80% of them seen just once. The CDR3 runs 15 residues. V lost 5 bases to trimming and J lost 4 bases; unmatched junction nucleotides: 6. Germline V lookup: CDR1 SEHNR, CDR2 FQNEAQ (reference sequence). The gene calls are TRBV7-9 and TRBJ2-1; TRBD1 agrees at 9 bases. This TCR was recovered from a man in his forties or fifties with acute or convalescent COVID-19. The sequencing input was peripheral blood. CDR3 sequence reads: CASSKRQGVYNEQFF. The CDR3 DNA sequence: TGTGCCAGCAGCAAGAGACAGGGGGTGTACAATGAGCAGTTCTTC.